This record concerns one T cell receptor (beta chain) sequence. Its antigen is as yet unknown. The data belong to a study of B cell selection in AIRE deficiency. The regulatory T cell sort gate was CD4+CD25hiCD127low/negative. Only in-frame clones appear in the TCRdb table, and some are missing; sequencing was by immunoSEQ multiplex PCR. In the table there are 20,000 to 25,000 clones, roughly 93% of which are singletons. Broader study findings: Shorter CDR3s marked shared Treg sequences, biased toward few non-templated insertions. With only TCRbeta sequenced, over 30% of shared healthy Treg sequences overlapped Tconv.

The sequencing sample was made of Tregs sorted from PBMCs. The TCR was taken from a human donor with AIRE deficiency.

Here the CDR3 DNA reads TGTGCCACCAGCAGAGAGGGACAGGGTCAGGGATCCTACAATGAGCAGTTCTTC. This sequence encodes CATSREGQGQGSYNEQFF. The V and J genes are TRBV15 and TRBJ2-1, with TRBD1 identical over 9 bases. The CDR3 is made up of 18 amino acids. J was trimmed by 1 base and V by 0 bases; bases with no gene match: 7. Looked up from germline, CDR1 is LNHNV and CDR2 is YYDKDF (reference sequence).